The T cell receptor beta chain described here comes from a study of blood T cell repertoires in COVID-19. About the research overall: From the United States, Italy and Spain came samples of acute and convalescent COVID-19. PBMCs, B-cell-depleted T cells, or T cells provided the cDNA or gDNA that made up the material.

The CDR3 has 13 residues. Trimming left V 5 bases short and J 6 bases short, with 13 bases between. The germline gives CDR1 SEHNR, CDR2 FQNEAQ (reference sequence). Sequenced by immunoSEQ multiplex PCR; TCRdb stores in-frame clones only, minus some. Among under 60,000 clones listed, around nine tenths were seen once. This clonotype originated in a man aged 45-65 years with acute or convalescent COVID-19. The chain is built from TRBV7-9 and TRBJ1-1, with D possibly being TRBD1 (6 bases). Sequencing was carried out using peripheral blood. CDR3 residues: CASSPRTDAEAFF. The CDR3 nucleotides are TGTGCCAGCAGCCCAAGGACAGACGCTGAAGCTTTCTTT.